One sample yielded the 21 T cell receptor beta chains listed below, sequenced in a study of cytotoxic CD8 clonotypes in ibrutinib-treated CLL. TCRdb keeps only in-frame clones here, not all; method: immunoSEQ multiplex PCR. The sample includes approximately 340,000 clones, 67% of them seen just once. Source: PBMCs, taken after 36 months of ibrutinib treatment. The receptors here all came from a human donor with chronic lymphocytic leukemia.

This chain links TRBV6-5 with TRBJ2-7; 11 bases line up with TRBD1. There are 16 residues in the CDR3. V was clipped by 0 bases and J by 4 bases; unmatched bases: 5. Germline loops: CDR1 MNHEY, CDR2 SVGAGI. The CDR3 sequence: CASSYSWTGGKYEQYF. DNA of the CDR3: TGTGCCAGCAGTTACTCGTGGACAGGGGGCAAATACGAGCAGTACTTC.

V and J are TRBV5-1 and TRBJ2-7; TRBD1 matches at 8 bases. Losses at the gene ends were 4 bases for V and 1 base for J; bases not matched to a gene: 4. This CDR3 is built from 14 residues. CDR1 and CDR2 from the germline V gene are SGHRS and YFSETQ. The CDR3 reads CASSPGGGSYEQYF. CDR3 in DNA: TGCGCCAGCAGCCCAGGGGGCGGATCCTACGAGCAGTACTTC.

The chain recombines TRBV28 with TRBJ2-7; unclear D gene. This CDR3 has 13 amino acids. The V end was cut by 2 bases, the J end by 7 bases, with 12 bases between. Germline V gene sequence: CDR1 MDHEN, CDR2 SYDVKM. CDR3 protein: CASSLDIRWEQYF. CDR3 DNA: TGTGCCAGCAGTTTAGATATCCGGTGGGAGCAGTACTTC. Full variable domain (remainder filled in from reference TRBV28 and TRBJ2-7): DVKVTQSSRYLVKRTGEKVFLECVQDMDHENMFWYRQDPGLGLRLIYFSYDVKMKEKGDIPEGYSVSREKKERFSLILESASTNQTSMYLCASSLDIRWEQYFGPGTRLTVT.

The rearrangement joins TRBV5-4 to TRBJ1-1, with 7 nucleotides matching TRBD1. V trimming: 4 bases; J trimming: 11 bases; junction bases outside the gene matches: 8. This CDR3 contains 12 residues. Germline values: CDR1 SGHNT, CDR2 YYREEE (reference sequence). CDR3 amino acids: CASSTVQGSAFF. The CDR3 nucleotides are TGTGCCAGCAGCACGGTACAGGGGTCGGCTTTCTTT.

The CDR3 region is CASRGQGTMNTEAFF. CDR3 nucleotides: TGTGCCAGCCGAGGACAGGGGACCATGAACACTGAAGCTTTCTTT. The V call is TRBV5-4, the J call TRBJ1-1, with 9 bases identical to TRBD1. The CDR3 consists of 15 residues. Germline V gene data show CDR1 as SGHNT and CDR2 as YYREEE (reference sequence). The junction had 7 bases not matched to a gene; V was cut back by 7 bases and J by 0 bases. Complete variable domain (other parts from reference TRBV5-4 and TRBJ1-1): ETGVTQSPTHLIKTRGQQVTLRCSSQSGHNTVSWYQQALGQGPQFIFQYYREEENGRGNFPPRFSGLQFPNYSSELNVNALELDDSALYLCASRGQGTMNTEAFFGQGTRLTVV.

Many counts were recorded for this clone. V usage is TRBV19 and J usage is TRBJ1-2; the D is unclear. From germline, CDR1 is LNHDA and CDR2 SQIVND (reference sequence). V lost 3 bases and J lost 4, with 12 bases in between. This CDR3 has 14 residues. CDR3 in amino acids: CASSIGGDIYGYTF. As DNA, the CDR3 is TGTGCCAGTAGTATTGGTGGGGATATCTATGGCTACACCTTC. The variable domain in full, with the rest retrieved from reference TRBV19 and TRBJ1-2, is DGGITQSPKYLFRKEGQNVTLSCEQNLNHDAMYWYRQDPGQGLRLIYYSQIVNDFQKGDIAEGYSVSREKKESFPLTVTSAQKNPTAFYLCASSIGGDIYGYTFGSGTRLTVV.

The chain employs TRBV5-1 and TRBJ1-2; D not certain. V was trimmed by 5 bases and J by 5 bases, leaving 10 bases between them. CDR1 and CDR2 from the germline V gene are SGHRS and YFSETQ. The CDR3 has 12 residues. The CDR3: CASRSGRYGYTF. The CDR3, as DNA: TGCGCCAGCAGGTCCGGTCGGTATGGCTACACCTTC. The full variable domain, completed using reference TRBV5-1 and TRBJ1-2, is KAGVTQTPRYLIKTRGQQVTLSCSPISGHRSVSWYQQTPGQGLQFLFEYFSETQRNKGNFPGRFSGRQFSNSRSEMNVSTLELGDSALYLCASRSGRYGYTFGSGTRLTVV.

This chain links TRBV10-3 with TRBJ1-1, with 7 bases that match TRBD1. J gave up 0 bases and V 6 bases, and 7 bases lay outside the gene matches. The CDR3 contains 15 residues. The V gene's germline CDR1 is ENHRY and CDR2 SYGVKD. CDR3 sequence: CAIRGQLSLNTEAFF. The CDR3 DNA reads TGTGCCATCAGGGGACAGTTGTCCTTGAACACTGAAGCTTTCTTT.

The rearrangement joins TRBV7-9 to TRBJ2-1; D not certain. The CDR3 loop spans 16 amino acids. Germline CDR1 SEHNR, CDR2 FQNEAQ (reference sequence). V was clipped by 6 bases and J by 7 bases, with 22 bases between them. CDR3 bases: TGTGCCAGCAGGCCTACCGGGTCCCCTTTTCTGAATGAGCAGTTCTTC. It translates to CASRPTGSPFLNEQFF.

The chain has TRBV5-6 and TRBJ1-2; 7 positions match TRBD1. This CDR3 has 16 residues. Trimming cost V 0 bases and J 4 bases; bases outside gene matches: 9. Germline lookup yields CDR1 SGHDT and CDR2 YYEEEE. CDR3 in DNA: TGTGCCAGCAGCTTGGCTGGGACAGTCCCTACCTATGGCTACACCTTC. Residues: CASSLAGTVPTYGYTF.

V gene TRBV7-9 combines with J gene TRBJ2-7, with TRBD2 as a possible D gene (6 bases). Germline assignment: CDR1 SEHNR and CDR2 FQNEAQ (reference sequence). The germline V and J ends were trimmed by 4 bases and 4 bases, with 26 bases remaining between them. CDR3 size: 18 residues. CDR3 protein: CASSYNPYAGTGRYEQYF. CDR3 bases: TGTGCCAGCAGCTATAACCCATATGCGGGAACAGGCAGATACGAGCAGTACTTC. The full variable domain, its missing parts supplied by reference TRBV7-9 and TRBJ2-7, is DTGVSQNPRHKITKRGQNVTFRCDPISEHNRLYWYRQTLGQGPEFLTYFQNEAQLEKSRLLSDRFSAERPKGSFSTLEIQRTEQGDSAMYLCASSYNPYAGTGRYEQYFGPGTRLTVT.

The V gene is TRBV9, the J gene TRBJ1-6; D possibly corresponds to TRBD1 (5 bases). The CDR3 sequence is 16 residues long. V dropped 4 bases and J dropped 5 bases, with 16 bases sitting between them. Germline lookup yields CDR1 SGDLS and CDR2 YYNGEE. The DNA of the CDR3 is TGTGCCAGCAGCCCAGTCCCGACAGCGAATAATTCACCCCTCCACTTT. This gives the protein CASSPVPTANNSPLHF.

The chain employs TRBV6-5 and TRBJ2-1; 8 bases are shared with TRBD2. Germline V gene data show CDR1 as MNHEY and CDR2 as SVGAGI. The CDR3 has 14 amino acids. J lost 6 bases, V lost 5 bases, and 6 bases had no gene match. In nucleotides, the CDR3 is TGTGCCAGCAGTAGGGGACTAGTACCCAATGAGCAGTTCTTC. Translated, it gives CASSRGLVPNEQFF.

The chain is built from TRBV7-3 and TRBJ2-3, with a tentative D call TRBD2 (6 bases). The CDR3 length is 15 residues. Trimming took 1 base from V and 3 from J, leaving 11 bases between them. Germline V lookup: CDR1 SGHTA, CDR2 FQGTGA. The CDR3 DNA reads TGTGCCAGCAGCTTAAAAGGGGCGGGGACAGATACGCAGTATTTT. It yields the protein CASSLKGAGTDTQYF.

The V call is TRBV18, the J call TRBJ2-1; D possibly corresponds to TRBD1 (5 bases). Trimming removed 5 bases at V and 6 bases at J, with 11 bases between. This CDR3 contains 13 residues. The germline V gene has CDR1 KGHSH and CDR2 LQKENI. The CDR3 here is CASSKGFGNEQFF. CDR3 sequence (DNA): TGTGCCAGCTCAAAGGGGTTCGGCAATGAGCAGTTCTTC.

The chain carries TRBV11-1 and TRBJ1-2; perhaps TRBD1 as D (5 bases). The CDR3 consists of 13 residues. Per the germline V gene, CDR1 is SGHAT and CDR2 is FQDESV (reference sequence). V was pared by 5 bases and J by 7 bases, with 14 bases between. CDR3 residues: CASSPGPGGGYTF. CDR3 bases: TGTGCCAGCAGCCCAGGACCGGGGGGTGGCTACACCTTC.

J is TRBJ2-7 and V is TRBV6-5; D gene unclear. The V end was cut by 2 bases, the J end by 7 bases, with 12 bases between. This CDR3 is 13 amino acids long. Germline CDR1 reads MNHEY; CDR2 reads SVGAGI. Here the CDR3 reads CASSYDPPIEQYF. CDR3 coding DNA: TGTGCCAGCAGTTACGATCCCCCCATTGAGCAGTACTTC.

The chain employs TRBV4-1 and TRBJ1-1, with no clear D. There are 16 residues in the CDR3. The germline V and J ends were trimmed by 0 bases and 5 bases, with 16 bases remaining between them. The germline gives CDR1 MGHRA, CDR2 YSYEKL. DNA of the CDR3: TGCGCCAGCAGCCAAGAAGGGTGGGGAGGGAAAACTGAAGCTTTCTTT. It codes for CASSQEGWGGKTEAFF.

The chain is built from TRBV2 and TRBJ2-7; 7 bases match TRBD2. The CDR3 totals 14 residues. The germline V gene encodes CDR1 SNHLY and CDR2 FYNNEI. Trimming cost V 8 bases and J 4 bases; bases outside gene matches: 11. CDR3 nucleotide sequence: TGTGCCAGCGGCCGGCTCGGGGGGACGTACGAGCAGTACTTC. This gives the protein CASGRLGGTYEQYF.

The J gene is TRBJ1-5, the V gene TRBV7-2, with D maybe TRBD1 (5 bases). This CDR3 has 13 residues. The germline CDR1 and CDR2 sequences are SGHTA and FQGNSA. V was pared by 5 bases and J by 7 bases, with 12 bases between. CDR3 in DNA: TGTGCCAGCAGCGCCTTGACAGCCCAGCCCCAGCATTTT. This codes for CASSALTAQPQHF.

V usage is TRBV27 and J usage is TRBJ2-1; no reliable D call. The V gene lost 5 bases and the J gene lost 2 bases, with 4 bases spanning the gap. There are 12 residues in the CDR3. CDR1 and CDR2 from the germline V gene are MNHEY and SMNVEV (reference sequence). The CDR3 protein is CASSRPYNEQFF. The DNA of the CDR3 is TGTGCCAGCAGTCGGCCCTACAATGAGCAGTTCTTC.